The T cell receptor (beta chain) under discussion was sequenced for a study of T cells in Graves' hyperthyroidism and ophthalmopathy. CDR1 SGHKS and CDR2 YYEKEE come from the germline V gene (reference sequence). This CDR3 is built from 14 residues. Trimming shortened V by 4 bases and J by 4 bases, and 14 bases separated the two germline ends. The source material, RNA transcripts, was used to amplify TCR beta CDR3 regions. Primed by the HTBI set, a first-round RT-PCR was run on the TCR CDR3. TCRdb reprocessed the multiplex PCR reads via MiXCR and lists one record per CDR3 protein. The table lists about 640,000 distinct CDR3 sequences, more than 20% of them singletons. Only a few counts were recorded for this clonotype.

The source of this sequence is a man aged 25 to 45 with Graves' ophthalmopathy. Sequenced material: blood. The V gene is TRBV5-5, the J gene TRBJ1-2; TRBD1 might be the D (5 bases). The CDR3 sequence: CASSEDPGFYGYTF. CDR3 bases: TGTGCCAGCAGCGAGGACCCAGGGTTCTATGGCTACACCTTC.